This T cell receptor beta chain was observed in a study of cytomegalovirus exposure and HLA in healthy donors. Study findings and constraints: First-cohort TCR clusters tended to co-occur in the roughly 130 validation repertoires, a later analysis found. Associated with cytomegalovirus, according to the listing, were approximately 160 TCR beta chains.

For this clone: Antigen unknown.

With 0 bases clipped from V and 4 bases from J, the junction kept 5 bases outside the gene matches. CDR1 is SGHRS and CDR2 is YFSETQ in the germline V gene. CDR3 length equals 15 residues. Using immunoSEQ multiplex PCR, the repertoire was profiled, and TCRdb retains in-frame clones only, with some absent. The sample consists of tens of thousands of clones, around four fifths of them appearing once. This clonotype was obtained from a man in his thirties or forties in good health and CMV-seronegative. The J gene is TRBJ1-2, the V gene TRBV5-1; 8 nucleotides match TRBD1. Sequencing input: PBMCs. Here the CDR3 DNA reads TGCGCCAGCAGCTTGGCAGGACAGGGTGGCTATGGCTACACCTTC. Translating it yields CASSLAGQGGYGYTF.